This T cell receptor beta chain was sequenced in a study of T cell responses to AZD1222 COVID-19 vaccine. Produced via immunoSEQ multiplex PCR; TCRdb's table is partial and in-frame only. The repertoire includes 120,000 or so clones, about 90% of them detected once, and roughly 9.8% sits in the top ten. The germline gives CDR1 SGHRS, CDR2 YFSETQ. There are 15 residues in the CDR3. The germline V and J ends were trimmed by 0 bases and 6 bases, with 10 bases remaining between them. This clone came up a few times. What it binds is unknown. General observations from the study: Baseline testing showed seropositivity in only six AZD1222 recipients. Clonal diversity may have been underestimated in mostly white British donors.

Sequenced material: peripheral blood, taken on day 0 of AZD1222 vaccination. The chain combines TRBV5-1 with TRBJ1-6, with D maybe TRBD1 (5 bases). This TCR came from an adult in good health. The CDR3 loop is CASSLAAQGNSPLHF. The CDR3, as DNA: TGCGCCAGCAGCTTGGCGGCGCAGGGTAATTCACCCCTCCACTTT.